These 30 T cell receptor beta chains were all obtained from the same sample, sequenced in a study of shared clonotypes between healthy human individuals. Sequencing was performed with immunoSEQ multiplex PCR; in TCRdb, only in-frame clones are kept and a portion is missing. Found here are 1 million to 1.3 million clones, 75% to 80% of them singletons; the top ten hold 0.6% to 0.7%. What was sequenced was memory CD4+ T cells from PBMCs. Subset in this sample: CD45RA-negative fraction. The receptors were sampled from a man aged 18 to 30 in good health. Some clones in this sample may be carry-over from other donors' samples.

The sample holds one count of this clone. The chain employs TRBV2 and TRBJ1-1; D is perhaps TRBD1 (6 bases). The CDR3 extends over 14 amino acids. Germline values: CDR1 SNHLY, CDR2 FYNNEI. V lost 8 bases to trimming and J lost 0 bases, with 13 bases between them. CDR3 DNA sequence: TGTGCCAGCTCTTTAGGGGGGATGAACACTGAAGCTTTCTTT. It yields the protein CASSLGGMNTEAFF.

CDR3 in amino acids: CASSLASGSTDTQYF. DNA of the CDR3: TGTGCCAGCAGCTTGGCTAGCGGAAGCACAGATACGCAGTATTTT. The rearrangement links TRBV11-3 to TRBJ2-3, with 7 bases matching TRBD2. V trimming: 3 bases; J trimming: 0 bases; junction bases outside the gene matches: 3. The CDR3 totals 15 residues. From germline, CDR1 is SGHNT and CDR2 YENEEA.

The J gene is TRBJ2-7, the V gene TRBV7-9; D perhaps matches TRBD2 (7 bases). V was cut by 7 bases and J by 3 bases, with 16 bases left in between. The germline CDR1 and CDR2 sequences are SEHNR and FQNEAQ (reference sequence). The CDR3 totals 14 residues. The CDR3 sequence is CASTLGGAGYEQYF. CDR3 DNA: TGTGCCAGCACCCTAGGGGGGGCGGGCTACGAGCAGTACTTC.

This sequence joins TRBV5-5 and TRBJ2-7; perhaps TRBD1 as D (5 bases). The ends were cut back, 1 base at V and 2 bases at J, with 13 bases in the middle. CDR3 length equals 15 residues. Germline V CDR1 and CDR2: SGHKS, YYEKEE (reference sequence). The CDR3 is CASSLIGQGPYEQYF. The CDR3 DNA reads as TGTGCCAGCAGCTTGATAGGGCAGGGCCCCTACGAGCAGTACTTC.

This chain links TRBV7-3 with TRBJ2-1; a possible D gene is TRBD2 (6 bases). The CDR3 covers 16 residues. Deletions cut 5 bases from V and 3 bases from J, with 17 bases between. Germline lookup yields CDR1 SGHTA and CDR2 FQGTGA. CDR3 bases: TGTGCCAGCAGCCCCGACTTGACGGGAGACTACAATGAGCAGTTCTTC. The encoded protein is CASSPDLTGDYNEQFF.

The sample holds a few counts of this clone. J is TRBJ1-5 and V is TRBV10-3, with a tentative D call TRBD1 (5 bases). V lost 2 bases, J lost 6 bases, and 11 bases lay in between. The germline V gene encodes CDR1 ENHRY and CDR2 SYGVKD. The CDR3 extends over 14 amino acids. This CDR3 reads CAISEQSGGQPQHF. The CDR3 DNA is TGTGCCATCAGTGAGCAGAGCGGGGGTCAGCCCCAGCATTTT.

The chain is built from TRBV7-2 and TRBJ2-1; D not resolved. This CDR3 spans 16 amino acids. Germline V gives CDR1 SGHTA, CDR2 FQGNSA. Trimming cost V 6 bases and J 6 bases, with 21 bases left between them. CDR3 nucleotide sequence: TGTGCCAGCAGACCATACTTACGGATTTGGGGCAATGAGCAGTTCTTC. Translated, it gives CASRPYLRIWGNEQFF.

CDR3 bases: TGTGCCATCAATCCTAGCGCGGCAAGCTCCTACAATGAGCAGTTCTTC. Amino acid sequence: CAINPSAASSYNEQFF. The chain is built from TRBV10-3 and TRBJ2-1, with D possibly TRBD2 on 6 matching bases. CDR1 and CDR2 from the germline V gene are ENHRY and SYGVKD. There are 16 residues in the CDR3. The V end was cut by 7 bases, the J end by 0 bases, with 16 bases between.

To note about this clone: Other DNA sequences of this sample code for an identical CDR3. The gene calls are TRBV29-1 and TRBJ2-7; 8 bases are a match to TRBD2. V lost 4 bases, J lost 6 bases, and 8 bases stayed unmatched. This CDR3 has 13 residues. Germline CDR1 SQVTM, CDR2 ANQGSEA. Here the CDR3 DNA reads TGCAGCGTTGTACCCAGCGGGAGCGGCGAGCAGTACTTC. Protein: CSVVPSGSGEQYF.

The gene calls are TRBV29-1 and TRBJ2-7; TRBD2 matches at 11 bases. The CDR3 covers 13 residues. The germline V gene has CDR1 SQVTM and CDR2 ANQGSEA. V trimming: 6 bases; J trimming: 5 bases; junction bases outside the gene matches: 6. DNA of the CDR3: TGCAGCGTCCGTAGCGGGAGGGCAAACGAGCAGTACTTC. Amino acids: CSVRSGRANEQYF.

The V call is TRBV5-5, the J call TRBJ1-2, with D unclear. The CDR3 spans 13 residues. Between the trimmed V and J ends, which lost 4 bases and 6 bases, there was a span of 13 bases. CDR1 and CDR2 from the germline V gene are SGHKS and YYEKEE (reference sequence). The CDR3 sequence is CASSRTPGDGYTF. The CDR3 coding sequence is TGTGCCAGCAGCCGGACTCCTGGGGATGGCTACACCTTC.

CDR3 nucleotide sequence: TGTGCCAGCAGCTTAGGGGGGGCAGAGGATACGCAGTATTTT. Translation gives CASSLGGAEDTQYF. The chain recombines TRBV7-2 with TRBJ2-3; D tentatively fits TRBD1 or TRBD2 (6 bases each). Trimming shortened V by 1 base and J by 6 bases, and 11 bases separated the two germline ends. The CDR3 loop spans 14 amino acids. Germline V CDR1 and CDR2: SGHTA, FQGNSA.

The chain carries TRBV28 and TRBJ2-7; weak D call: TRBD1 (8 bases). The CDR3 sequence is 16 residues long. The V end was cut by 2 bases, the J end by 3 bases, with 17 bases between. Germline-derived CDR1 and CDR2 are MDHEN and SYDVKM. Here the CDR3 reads CASSLASGTGGYEQYF. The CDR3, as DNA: TGTGCCAGCAGTTTAGCCAGCGGGACAGGAGGCTACGAGCAGTACTTC.

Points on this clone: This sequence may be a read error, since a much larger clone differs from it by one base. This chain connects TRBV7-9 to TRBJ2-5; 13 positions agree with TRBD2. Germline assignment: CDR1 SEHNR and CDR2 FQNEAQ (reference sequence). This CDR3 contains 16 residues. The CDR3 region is CASSQGLAGVGESQYF. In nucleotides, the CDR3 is TGTGCCAGCAGCCAAGGACTAGCGGGAGTCGGAGAGTCCCAGTACTTC.

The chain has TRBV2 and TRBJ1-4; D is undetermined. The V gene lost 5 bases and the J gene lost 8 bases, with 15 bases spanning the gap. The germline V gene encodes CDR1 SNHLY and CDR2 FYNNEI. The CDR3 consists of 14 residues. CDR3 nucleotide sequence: TGTGCCAGCAGTAACCGAGGGAGCGGGGAAAAACTGTTTTTT. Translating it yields CASSNRGSGEKLFF.

The CDR3 DNA reads as TGTGCCAGCAGTTTCAGTAGTGGTTACACCGGGGAGCTGTTTTTT. Encoded protein: CASSFSSGYTGELFF. The V call is TRBV28, the J call TRBJ2-2, with unresolved D. The CDR3 length is 15 residues. Germline loops: CDR1 MDHEN, CDR2 SYDVKM. Trimming took 3 bases from V and 3 from J, leaving 11 bases between them.

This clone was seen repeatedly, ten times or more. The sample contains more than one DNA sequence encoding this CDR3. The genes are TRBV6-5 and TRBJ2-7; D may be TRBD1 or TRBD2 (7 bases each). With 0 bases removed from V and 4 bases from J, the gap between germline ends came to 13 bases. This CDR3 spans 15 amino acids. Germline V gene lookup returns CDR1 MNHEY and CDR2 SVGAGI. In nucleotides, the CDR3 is TGTGCCAGCAGTTACTCGCCCCAGGGGGGGTACGAGCAGTACTTC. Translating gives CASSYSPQGGYEQYF.

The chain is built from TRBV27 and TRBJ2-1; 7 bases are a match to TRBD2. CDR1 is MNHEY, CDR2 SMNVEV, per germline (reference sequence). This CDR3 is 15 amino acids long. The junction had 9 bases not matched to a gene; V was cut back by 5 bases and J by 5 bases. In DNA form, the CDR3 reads TGTGCCAGCAGTACATGGGAGGGTCGGAACAATGAGCAGTTCTTC. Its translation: CASSTWEGRNNEQFF.

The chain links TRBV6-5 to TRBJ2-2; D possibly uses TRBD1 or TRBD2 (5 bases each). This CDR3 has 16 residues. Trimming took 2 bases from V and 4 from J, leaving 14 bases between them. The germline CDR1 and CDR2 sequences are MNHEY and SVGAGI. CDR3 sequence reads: CASSYVVGVGTGELFF. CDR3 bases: TGTGCCAGCAGTTACGTCGTGGGGGTTGGCACCGGGGAGCTGTTTTTT.

The DNA of the CDR3 is TGCAGCGTTACCACCTACTACAGTGGAGGGTACGAGCAGTACTTC. Encoded protein: CSVTTYYSGGYEQYF. V is TRBV29-1 and J is TRBJ2-7, with D maybe TRBD2 (6 bases). With 5 bases removed from V and 4 bases from J, the gap between germline ends came to 21 bases. CDR1 and CDR2 from the germline V gene are SQVTM and ANQGSEA. CDR3 size: 15 residues.

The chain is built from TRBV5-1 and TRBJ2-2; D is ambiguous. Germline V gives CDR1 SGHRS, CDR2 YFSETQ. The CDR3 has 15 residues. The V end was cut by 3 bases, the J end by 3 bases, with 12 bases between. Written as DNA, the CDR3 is TGCGCCAGCAGCTCTACCCCGGTGGACACCGGGGAGCTGTTTTTT. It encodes CASSSTPVDTGELFF.

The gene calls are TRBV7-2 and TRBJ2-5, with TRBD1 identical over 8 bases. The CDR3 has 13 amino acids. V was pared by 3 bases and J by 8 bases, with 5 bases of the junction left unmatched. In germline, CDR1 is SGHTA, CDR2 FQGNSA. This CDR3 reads CASSLQQGDTQYF. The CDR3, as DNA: TGTGCCAGCAGCTTGCAACAGGGGGACACCCAGTACTTC.

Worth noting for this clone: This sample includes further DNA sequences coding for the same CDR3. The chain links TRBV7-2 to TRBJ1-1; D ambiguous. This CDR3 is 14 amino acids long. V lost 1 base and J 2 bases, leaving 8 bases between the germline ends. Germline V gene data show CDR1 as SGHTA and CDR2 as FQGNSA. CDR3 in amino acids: CASSLGHSNTEAFF. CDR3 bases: TGTGCCAGCAGCTTAGGGCACAGCAACACTGAAGCTTTCTTT.

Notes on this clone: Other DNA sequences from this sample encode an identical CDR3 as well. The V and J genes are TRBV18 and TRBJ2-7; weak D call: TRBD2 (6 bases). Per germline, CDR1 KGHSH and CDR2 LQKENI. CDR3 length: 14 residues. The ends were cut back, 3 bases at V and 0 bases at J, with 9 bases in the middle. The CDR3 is CASSPPGSSYEQYF. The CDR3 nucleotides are TGTGCCAGCTCACCCCCCGGGAGCTCCTACGAGCAGTACTTC.

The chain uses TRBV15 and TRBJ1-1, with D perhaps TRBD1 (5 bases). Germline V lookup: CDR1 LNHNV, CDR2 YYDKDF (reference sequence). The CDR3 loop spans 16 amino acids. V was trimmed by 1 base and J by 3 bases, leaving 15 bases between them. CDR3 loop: CATSRGSRGIDTEAFF. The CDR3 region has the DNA TGTGCCACCAGCAGAGGGTCTAGGGGAATCGACACTGAAGCTTTCTTT.

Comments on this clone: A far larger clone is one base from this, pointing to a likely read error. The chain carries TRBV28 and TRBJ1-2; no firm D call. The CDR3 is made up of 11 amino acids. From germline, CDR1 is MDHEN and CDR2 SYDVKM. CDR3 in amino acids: CASHSRYGYAF. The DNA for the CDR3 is TGTGCCAGCCACTCTCGGTATGGCTACGCCTTC.

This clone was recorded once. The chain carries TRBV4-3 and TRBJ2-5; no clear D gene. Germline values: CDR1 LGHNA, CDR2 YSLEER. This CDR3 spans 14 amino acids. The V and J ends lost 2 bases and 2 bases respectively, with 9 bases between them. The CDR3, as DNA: TGCGCCAGCAGCCAAAGGACCCCTCAAGAGACCCAGTACTTC. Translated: CASSQRTPQETQYF.

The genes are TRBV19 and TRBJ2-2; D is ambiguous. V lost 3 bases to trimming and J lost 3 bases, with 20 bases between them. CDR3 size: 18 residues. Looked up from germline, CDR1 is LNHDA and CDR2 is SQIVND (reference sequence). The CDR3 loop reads CASSISKGLNVDTGELFF. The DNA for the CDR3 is TGTGCCAGTAGTATTTCTAAGGGTTTAAATGTGGACACCGGGGAGCTGTTTTTT.

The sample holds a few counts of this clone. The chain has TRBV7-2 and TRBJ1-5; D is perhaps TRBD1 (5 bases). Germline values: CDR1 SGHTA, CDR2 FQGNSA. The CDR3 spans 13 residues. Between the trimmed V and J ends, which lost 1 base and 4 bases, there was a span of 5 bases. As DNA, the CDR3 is TGTGCCAGCAGCTTAGGACAGAATCAGCCCCAGCATTTT. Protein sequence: CASSLGQNQPQHF.

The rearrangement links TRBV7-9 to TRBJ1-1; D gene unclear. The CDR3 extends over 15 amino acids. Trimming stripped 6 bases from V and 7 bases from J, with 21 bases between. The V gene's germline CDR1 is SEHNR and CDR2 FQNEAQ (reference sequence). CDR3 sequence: CASSLMGFPSGEAFF. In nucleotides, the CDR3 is TGTGCCAGCAGTCTGATGGGATTCCCCTCAGGTGAAGCTTTCTTT.